The source of this T cell receptor beta chain is a study of blood T cell repertoires in COVID-19. Across the whole study: T cells, B-cell-depleted T cells, or PBMCs supplied cDNA or gDNA.

Deletions cut 5 bases from V and 8 bases from J, with 12 bases between. This CDR3 region has 12 residues. The germline V gene has CDR1 MNHEY and CDR2 SVGEGT. Assay: immunoSEQ multiplex PCR; the TCRdb copy retains only in-frame clones and omits some. The repertoire consists of about 110,000 clones, with about three quarters occurring once and the leading ten covering roughly 4%. The chain has TRBV6-2 or TRBV6-3 and TRBJ1-2; D is possibly TRBD1 (5 bases). The clonotype was recovered from a human donor in a cohort sampled during active or convalescent COVID-19. The specimen was peripheral blood. The CDR3 DNA follows: TGTGCCAGCAGTGTCGGGACTTGGGGCTACACCTTC. Translated, it gives CASSVGTWGYTF.